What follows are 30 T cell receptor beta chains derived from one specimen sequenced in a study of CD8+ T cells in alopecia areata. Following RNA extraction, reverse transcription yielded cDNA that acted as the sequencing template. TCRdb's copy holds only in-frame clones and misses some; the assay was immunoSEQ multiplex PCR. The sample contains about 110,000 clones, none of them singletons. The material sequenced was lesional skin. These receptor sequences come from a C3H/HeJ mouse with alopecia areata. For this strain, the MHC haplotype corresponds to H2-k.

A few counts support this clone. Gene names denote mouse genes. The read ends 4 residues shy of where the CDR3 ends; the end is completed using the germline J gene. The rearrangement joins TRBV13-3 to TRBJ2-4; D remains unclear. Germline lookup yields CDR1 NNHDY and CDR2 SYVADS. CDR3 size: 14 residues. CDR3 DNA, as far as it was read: TGTGCCAGCAGTGATGCGTCCCAGAAAAAC. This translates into CASSDASQKN. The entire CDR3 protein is CASSDASQKNTLYF.

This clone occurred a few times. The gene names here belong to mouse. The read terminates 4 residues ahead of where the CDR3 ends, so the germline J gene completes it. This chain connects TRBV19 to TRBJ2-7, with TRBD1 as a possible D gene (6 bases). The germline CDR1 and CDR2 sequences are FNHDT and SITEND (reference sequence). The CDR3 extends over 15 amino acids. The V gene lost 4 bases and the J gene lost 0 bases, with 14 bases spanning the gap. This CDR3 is CASSLRTETSYEQYF. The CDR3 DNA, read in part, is TGTGCCAGCAGTCTGCGGACAGAAACCTCCTAT.

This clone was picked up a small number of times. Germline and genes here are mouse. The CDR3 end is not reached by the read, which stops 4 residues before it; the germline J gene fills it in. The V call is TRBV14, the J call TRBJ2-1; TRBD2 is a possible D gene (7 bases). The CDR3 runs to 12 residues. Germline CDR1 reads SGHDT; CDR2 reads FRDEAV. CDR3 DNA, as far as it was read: TGTGCCAGCAGTTTCGGGGGGCCT. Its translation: CASSFGGP. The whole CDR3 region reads CASSFGGPEQFF.

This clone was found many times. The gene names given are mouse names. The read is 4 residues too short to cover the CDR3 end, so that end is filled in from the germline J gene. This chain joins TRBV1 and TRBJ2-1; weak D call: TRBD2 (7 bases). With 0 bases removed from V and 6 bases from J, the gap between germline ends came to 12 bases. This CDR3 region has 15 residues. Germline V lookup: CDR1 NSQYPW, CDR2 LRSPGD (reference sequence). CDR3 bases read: TGCACCTGCAGTGCAGAGTGGGGGGCGCTTGCT. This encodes CTCSAEWGALA. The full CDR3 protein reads CTCSAEWGALAEQFF.

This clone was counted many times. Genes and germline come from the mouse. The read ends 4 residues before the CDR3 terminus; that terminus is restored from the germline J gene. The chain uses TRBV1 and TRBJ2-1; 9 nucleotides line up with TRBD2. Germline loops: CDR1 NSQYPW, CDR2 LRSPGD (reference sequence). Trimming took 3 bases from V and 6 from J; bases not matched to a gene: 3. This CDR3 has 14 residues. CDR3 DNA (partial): TGCACCTGCAGTGCGACTGGGGGCGTTGCT. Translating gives CTCSATGGVA. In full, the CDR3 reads CTCSATGGVAEQFF.

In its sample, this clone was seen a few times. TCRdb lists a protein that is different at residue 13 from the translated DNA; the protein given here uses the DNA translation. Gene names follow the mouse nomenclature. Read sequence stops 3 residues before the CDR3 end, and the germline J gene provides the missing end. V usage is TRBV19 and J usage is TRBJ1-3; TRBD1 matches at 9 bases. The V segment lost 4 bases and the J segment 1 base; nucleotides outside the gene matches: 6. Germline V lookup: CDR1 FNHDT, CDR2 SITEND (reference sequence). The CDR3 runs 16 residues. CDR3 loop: CASSPRQGGSGNTLYF. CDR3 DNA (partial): TGTGCCAGCAGTCCTCGACAGGGGGGATCTGGAAATACG.

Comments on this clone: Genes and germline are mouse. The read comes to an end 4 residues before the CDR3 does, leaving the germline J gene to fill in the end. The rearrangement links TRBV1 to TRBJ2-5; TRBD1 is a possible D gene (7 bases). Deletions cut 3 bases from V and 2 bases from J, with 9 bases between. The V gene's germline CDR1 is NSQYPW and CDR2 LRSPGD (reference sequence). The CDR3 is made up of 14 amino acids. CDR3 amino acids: CTCSARGRQDTQYF. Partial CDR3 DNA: TGCACCTGCAGTGCGAGGGGGCGCCAAGAC.

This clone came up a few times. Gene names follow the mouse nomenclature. The sequenced CDR3 bases are TGTGCCAGCAGTACTTACGGGACAGGGAGAGCT. Translation gives CASSTYGTGRA. The CDR3 in full is CASSTYGTGRAEQFF. The rearrangement joins TRBV19 to TRBJ2-1; 9 bases are shared with TRBD1. The read halts 4 residues ahead of the CDR3 end, with the missing end drawn from the germline J gene. The CDR3 spans 15 residues. Germline loops: CDR1 FNHDT, CDR2 SITEND (reference sequence).

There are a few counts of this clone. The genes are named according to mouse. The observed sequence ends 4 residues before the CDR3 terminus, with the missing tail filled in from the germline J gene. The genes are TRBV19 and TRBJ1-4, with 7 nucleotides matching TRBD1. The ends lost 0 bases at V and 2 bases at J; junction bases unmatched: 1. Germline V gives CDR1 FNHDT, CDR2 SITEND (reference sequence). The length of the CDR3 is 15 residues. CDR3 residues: CASSIEGASNERLFF. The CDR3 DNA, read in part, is TGTGCCAGCAGTATAGAGGGGGCCTCCAACGAA.

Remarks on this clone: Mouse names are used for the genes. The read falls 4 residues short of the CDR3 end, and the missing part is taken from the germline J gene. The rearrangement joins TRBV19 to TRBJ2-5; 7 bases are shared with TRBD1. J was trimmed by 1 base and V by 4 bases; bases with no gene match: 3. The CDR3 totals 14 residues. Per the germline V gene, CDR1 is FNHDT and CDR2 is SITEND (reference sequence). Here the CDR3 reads CASSHRGDQDTQYF. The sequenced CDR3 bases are TGTGCCAGCAGTCACAGGGGTGACCAAGAC.

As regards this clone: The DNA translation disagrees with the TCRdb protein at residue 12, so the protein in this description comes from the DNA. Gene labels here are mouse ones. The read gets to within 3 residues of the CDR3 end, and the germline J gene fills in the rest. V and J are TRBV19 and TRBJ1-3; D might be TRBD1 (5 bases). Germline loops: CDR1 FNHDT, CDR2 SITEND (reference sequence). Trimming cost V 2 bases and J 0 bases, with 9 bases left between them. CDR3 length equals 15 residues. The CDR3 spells CASSIDSNSGNTLYF. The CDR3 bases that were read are TGTGCCAGCAGTATCGACAGTAATTCTGGAAATACG.

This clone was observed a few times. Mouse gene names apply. The CDR3 region is CASSFPPGLGTYEQYF. Partial CDR3 DNA: TGTGCAAGCAGCTTCCCTCCGGGACTGGGGACTTAT. The chain couples TRBV16 to TRBJ2-7; 10 bases align to TRBD2. The CDR3 end falls 4 residues outside the read, so it is completed with the germline J gene. CDR1 and CDR2 from the germline V gene are SGHSA and FRNQAP. CDR3 size: 16 residues.

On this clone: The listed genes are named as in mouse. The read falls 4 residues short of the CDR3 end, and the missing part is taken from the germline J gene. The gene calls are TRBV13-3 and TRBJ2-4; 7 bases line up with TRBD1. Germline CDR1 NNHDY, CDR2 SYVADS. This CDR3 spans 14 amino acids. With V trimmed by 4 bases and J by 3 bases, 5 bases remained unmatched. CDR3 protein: CASSPTTGQNTLYF. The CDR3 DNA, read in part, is TGTGCCAGCAGTCCTACGACAGGGCAAAAC.

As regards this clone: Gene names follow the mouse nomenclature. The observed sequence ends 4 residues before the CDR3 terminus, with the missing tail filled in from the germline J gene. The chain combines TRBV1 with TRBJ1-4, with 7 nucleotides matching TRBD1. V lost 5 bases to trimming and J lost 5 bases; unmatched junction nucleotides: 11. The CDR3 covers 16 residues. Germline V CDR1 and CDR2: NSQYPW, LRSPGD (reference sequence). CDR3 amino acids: CTCSISPGTENERLFF. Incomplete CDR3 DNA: TGCACCTGCAGTATCTCACCCGGGACAGAAAACGAA.

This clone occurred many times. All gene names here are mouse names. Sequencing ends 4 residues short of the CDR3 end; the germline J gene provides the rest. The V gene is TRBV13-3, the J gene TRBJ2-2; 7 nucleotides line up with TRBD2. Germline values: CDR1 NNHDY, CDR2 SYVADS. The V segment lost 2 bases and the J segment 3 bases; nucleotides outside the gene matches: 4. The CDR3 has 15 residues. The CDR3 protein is CASSERGGYTGQLYF. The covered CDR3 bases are TGTGCCAGCAGTGAACGGGGGGGATACACCGGG.

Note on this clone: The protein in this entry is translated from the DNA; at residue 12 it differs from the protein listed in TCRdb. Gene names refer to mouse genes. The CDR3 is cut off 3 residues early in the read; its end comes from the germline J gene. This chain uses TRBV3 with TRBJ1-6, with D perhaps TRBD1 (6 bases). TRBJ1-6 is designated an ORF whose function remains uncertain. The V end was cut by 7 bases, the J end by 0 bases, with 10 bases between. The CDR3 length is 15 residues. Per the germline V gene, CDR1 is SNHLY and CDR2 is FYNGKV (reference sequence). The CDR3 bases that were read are TGTGCCAGCACGGGACAAACTTCCTATAATTCGCCC. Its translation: CASTGQTSYNSP. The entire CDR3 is CASTGQTSYNSPLYF.

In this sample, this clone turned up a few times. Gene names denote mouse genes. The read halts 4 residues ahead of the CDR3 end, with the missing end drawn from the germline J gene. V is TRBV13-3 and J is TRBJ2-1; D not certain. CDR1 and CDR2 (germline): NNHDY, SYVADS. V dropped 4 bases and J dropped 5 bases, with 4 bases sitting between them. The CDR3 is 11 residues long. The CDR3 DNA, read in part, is TGTGCCAGCAGTTTAGATGCT. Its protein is CASSLDA. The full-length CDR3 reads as CASSLDAEQFF.

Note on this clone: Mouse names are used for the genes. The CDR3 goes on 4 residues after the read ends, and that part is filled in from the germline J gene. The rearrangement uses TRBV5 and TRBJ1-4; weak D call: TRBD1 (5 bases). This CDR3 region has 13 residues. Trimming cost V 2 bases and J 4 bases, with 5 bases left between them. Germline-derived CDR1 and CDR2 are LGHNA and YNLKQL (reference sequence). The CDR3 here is CASSQTGNERLFF. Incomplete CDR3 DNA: TGTGCCAGCAGCCAAACAGGCAACGAA.

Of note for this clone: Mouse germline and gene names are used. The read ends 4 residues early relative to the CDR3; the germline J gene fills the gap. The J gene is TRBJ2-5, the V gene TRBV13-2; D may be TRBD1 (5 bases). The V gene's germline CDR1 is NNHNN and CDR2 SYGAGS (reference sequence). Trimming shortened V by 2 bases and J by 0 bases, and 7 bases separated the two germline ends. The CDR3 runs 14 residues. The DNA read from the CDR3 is TGTGCCAGCGGTGAGCAGGGTAACCAAGAC. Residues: CASGEQGNQD. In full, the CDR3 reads CASGEQGNQDTQYF.

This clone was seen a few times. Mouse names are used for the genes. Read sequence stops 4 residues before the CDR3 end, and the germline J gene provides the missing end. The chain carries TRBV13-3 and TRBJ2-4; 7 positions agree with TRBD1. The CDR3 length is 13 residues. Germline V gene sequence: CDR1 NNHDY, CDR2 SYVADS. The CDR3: CASSTGQKNTLYF. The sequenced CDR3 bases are TGTGCCAGCAGCACGGGACAGAAAAAC.

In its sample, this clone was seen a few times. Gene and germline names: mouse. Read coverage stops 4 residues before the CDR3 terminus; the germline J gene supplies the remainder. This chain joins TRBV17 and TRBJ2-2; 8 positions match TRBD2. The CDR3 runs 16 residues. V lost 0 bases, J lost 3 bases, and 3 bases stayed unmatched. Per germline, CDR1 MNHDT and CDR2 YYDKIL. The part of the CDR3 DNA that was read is TGTGCTAGCAGTAGAGATCTGGGGGGTGACACCGGG. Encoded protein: CASSRDLGGDTG. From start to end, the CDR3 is CASSRDLGGDTGQLYF.

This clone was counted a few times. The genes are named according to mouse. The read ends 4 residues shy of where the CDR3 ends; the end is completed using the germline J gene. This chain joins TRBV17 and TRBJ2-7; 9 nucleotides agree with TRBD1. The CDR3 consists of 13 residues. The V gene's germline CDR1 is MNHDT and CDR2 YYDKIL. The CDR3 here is CASRGTGRDEQYF. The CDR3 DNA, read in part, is TGTGCTAGCAGAGGGACAGGGAGGGAT.

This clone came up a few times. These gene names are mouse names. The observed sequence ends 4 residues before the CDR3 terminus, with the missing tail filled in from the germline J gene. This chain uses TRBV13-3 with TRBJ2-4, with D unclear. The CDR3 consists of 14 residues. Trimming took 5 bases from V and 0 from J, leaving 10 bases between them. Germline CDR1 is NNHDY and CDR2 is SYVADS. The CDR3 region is CASRETESQNTLYF. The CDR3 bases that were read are TGTGCCAGCAGAGAAACAGAGAGTCAAAAC.

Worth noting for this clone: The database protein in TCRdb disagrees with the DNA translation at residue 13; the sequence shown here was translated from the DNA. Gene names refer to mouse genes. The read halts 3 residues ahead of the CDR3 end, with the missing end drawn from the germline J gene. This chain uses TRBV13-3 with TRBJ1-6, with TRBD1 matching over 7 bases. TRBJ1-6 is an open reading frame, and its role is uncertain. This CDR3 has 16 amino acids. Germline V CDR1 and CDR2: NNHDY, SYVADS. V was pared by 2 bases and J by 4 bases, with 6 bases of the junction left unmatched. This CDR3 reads CASSEVGTEYNSPLYF. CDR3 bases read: TGTGCCAGCAGTGAAGTCGGGACAGAATATAATTCGCCC.

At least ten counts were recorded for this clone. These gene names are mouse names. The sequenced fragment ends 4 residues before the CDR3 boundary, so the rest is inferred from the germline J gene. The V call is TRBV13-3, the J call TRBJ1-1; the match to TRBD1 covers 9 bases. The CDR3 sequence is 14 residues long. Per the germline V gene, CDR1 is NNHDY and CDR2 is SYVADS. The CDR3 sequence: CASSGQGGVPEVFF. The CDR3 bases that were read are TGTGCCAGCAGTGGACAGGGGGGAGTCCCA.

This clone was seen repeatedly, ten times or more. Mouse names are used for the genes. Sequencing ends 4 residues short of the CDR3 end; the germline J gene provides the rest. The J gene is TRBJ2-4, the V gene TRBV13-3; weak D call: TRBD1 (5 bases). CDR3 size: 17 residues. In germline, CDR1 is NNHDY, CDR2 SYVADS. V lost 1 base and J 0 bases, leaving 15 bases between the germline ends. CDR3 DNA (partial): TGTGCCAGCAGTGATATGACAGAAAAACCTAGTCAAAAC. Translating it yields CASSDMTEKPSQN. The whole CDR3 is CASSDMTEKPSQNTLYF. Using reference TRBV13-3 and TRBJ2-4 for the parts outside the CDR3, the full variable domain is EAAVTQSPRSKVAVTGGKVTLSCHQTNNHDYMYWYRQDTGHGLRLIHYSYVADSTEKGDIPDGYKASRPSQENFSLILELASLSQTAVYFCASSDMTEKPSQNTLYFGAGTRLSVL.

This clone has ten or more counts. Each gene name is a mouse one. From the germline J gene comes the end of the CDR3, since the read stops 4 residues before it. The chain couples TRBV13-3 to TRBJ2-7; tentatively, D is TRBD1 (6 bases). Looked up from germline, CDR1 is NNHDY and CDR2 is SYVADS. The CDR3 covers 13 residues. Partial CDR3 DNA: TGTGCCAGCAACAGGGAAGGGCTAGAT. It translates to CASNREGLD. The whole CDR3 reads CASNREGLDEQYF.

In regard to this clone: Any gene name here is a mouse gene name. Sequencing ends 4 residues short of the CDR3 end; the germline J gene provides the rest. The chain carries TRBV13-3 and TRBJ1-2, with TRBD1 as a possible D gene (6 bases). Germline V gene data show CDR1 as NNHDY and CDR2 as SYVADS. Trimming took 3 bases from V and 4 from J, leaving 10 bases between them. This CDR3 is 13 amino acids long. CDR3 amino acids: CASSAGVGSDYTF. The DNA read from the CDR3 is TGTGCCAGCAGTGCAGGGGTAGGCTCC.

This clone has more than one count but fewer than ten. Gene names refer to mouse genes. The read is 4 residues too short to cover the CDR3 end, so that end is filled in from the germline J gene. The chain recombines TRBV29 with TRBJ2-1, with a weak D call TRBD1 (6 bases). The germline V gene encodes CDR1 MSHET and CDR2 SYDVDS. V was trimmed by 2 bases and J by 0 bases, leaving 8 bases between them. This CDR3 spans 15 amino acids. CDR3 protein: CASSLEGDNYAEQFF. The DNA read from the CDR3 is TGTGCTAGCAGTTTAGAGGGGGATAACTATGCT.

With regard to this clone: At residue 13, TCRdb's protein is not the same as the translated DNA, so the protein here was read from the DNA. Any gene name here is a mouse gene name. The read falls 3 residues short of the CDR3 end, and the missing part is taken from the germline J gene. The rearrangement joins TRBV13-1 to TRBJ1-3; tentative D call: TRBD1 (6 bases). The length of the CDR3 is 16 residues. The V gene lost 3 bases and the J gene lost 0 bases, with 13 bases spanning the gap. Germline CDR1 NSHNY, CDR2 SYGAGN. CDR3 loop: CASSAVGTNSGNTLYF. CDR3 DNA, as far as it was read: TGTGCCAGCAGTGCCGTCGGGACAAATTCTGGAAATACG.